This passage covers 3 T cell receptor beta chains from one sample sequenced in a study of T cell repertoires in cytomegalovirus infection. TCRdb reprocessed the reads via MiXCR and lists one record per CDR3 protein. The table includes tens of thousands of distinct CDR3 sequences, 20% detected once. No antigen has been identified for these receptors. This specimen was CD8+ T cells from cultured PBMCs, taken from culture after CMV antigen stimulation. These receptors all stem from a human donor in good health (CMV status not recorded). Some clones in this sample may be carry-over from other donors' samples.

This clonotype has more than one count but fewer than ten. The chain joins TRBV7-8 to TRBJ1-2; D might be TRBD1 (6 bases). V was pared by 5 bases and J by 0 bases, with 10 bases between. CDR3 size: 14 residues. CDR1 and CDR2 (germline): SGHVS, FQNEAQ. CDR3 protein: CASSQGTANYGYTF. Written as DNA, the CDR3 is TGTGCCAGCAGCCAGGGGACGGCTAACTATGGCTACACCTTC.

This chain links TRBV6-6 with TRBJ2-7, with D unresolved. This CDR3 is built from 14 residues. V shed 0 bases and J shed 2 bases, with 8 bases lying between them. In germline, CDR1 is MNHNY, CDR2 SVGAGI (reference sequence). Here the CDR3 reads CASSYSVGPYEQYF. Written as DNA, the CDR3 is TGTGCCAGCAGTTACTCCGTCGGTCCCTACGAGCAGTACTTC.

The rearrangement links TRBV29-1 to TRBJ1-1, with D perhaps TRBD1 (6 bases). The V gene's germline CDR1 is SQVTM and CDR2 ANQGSEA. The CDR3 spans 14 residues. The ends were cut back, 3 bases at V and 0 bases at J, with 11 bases in the middle. This CDR3 is CSVDRGSMNTEAFF. The DNA of the CDR3 is TGCAGCGTTGACAGGGGAAGCATGAACACTGAAGCTTTCTTT. Looking up the rest from reference TRBV29-1 and TRBJ1-1 gives the full variable domain: SAVISQKPSRDICQRGTSLTIQCQVDSQVTMMFWYRQQPGQSLTLIATANQGSEATYESGFVIDKFPISRPNLTFSTLTVSNMSPEDSSIYLCSVDRGSMNTEAFFGQGTRLTVV.